These 25 T cell receptor beta chains originate from one sample sequenced in a study of cytomegalovirus exposure and HLA in healthy donors (dated by TCRdb to the late 2010s). Library prep was done by the immunoSEQ multiplex PCR assay. This immuneACCESS table, as held by TCRdb, lists in-frame sequences with V and J called but not all clones. Of the missing ones, under half trace to an unresolved V gene in checked studies; the others have no known cause. Recorded for this sample are some 250,000 clones; around 87% of them occurred a single time. The ten largest make up 1% to 1.5% of the sample. What was sequenced was PBMCs. These TCRs come from a woman younger than 45 in good health and CMV-seropositive.

As DNA, the CDR3 is TGCGCCAGCAGCCAAGCCGGGAGTTACGAGCAGTACTTC. Its translation is CASSQAGSYEQYF. V usage is TRBV4-1 and J usage is TRBJ2-7; D possibly corresponds to TRBD2 (6 bases). The CDR3 is 13 amino acids. V lost 1 base to trimming and J lost 4 bases, with 8 bases between them. In germline, CDR1 is MGHRA, CDR2 YSYEKL.

The rearrangement uses TRBV5-1 and TRBJ1-1; TRBD1 is a possible D gene (6 bases). With 8 bases removed from V and 4 bases from J, the gap between germline ends came to 15 bases. CDR3 length equals 13 residues. Germline lookup yields CDR1 SGHRS and CDR2 YFSETQ. The CDR3 DNA is TGCGCCAGTCACCTTAGGGGGGGCACTGAAGCTTTCTTT. It is translated as CASHLRGGTEAFF. The full variable domain, with the rest looked up from reference TRBV5-1 and TRBJ1-1, is KAGVTQTPRYLIKTRGQQVTLSCSPISGHRSVSWYQQTPGQGLQFLFEYFSETQRNKGNFPGRFSGRQFSNSRSEMNVSTLELGDSALYLCASHLRGGTEAFFGQGTRLTVV.

This sequence joins TRBV5-4 and TRBJ1-2; 7 nucleotides match TRBD1. Germline-derived CDR1 and CDR2 are SGHNT and YYREEE (reference sequence). The CDR3 spans 16 residues. With V trimmed by 5 bases and J by 4 bases, 14 bases remained unmatched. The chain's CDR3 is CASSLKTGDPTYGYTF. The CDR3 nucleotides are TGTGCCAGCAGTCTTAAAACAGGGGACCCCACCTATGGCTACACCTTC. Variable domain in full (rest from reference TRBV5-4 and TRBJ1-2): ETGVTQSPTHLIKTRGQQVTLRCSSQSGHNTVSWYQQALGQGPQFIFQYYREEENGRGNFPPRFSGLQFPNYSSELNVNALELDDSALYLCASSLKTGDPTYGYTFGSGTRLTVV.

The chain has TRBV27 and TRBJ1-5; 8 nucleotides match TRBD1. Germline CDR1 reads MNHEY; CDR2 reads SMNVEV (reference sequence). V shed 5 bases, J shed 6 bases, and the junction held 9 bases outside the gene matches. This CDR3 contains 15 residues. CDR3 in amino acids: CASSETGVFFQPQHF. The DNA of the CDR3 is TGTGCCAGCAGTGAGACAGGGGTTTTTTTTCAGCCCCAGCATTTT.

The chain joins TRBV27 to TRBJ2-7; a possible D gene is TRBD2 (6 bases). CDR3 length: 16 amino acids. The germline gives CDR1 MNHEY, CDR2 SMNVEV (reference sequence). Trimming cost V 3 bases and J 2 bases, with 17 bases left between them. Here the CDR3 DNA reads TGTGCCAGCAGTTTCTCCGCGGGAACCGTCACCTACGAGCAGTACTTC. The encoded protein is CASSFSAGTVTYEQYF.

This chain links TRBV4-1 with TRBJ2-7; tentative D call: TRBD1 (5 bases). The V gene's germline CDR1 is MGHRA and CDR2 YSYEKL. The CDR3 is 14 amino acids. Trimming removed 1 base from V and 2 bases from J, with 9 bases in between. CDR3 sequence: CASSQGQSTYEQYF. CDR3 DNA: TGCGCCAGCAGCCAAGGACAGTCAACCTACGAGCAGTACTTC.

The CDR3 DNA is TGTGCCAGCAGCCCTAAGACAGGGCTGTTTTTT. Amino acid sequence: CASSPKTGLFF. The J gene is TRBJ1-4, the V gene TRBV6-1, with 7 positions matching TRBD1. CDR3 length: 11 residues. Germline CDR1 and CDR2: MNHNS and SASEGT. V was pared by 6 bases and J by 14 bases, with 6 bases of the junction left unmatched.

This clone was counted many times. The V call is TRBV6-5, the J call TRBJ1-2; TRBD1 aligns across 7 bases. With V trimmed by 0 bases and J by 7 bases, 8 bases remained unmatched. The CDR3 spans 15 residues. CDR1 MNHEY and CDR2 SVGAGI come from the germline V gene. The CDR3, as DNA: TGTGCCAGCAGTTACTCGACGTACAGGGGTAGTGGCTACACCTTC. This translates into CASSYSTYRGSGYTF.

The V and J genes are TRBV5-1 and TRBJ2-2; tentatively, D is TRBD1 (5 bases). This CDR3 is built from 16 residues. Looked up from germline, CDR1 is SGHRS and CDR2 is YFSETQ. Trimming removed 0 bases at V and 2 bases at J, with 11 bases between. In DNA form, the CDR3 reads TGCGCCAGCAGCTTGGCTCCAGGGATTAACACCGGGGAGCTGTTTTTT. Its protein is CASSLAPGINTGELFF.

The chain is built from TRBV11-3 and TRBJ1-3, with D hard to call. The CDR3 contains 12 residues. Trimming took 4 bases from V and 3 from J, leaving 4 bases between them. Per germline, CDR1 SGHNT and CDR2 YENEEA. CDR3 sequence (DNA): TGTGCCAGCAGCTCGGGTGGAAACACCATATATTTT. Translation: CASSSGGNTIYF.

The V call is TRBV5-1, the J call TRBJ2-7; 13 nucleotides line up with TRBD2. CDR1 is SGHRS and CDR2 is YFSETQ in the germline V gene. The CDR3 contains 15 residues. Losses at the gene ends were 3 bases for V and 5 bases for J; bases not matched to a gene: 5. CDR3 nucleotide sequence: TGCGCCAGCAGCTCCGGGACTAGCGGGATTAACGAGCAGTACTTC. Translation: CASSSGTSGINEQYF.

This clone showed up just once. This rearrangement joins TRBV13 to TRBJ1-2; D perhaps matches TRBD1 (6 bases). The germline V and J ends were trimmed by 1 base and 1 base, with 10 bases remaining between them. The CDR3 totals 15 residues. CDR1 is PRHDT and CDR2 is FYEKMQ in the germline V gene (reference sequence). CDR3 bases: TGTGCCAGCAGCTTAGCCGAGGACAGTAACTATGGCTACACCTTC. Protein product: CASSLAEDSNYGYTF.

This clone was observed a single time. The chain employs TRBV15 and TRBJ1-2, with TRBD1 identical over 7 bases. Germline CDR1 is LNHNV and CDR2 is YYDKDF (reference sequence). The CDR3 is 14 amino acids. V shed 5 bases and J 8 bases; nucleotides not matched to a gene: 11. This CDR3 reads CATSFATGSYGYTF. The CDR3 bases are TGTGCCACCAGCTTCGCGACAGGGAGCTACGGCTACACCTTC.

V usage is TRBV13 and J usage is TRBJ2-7; TRBD1 agrees at 8 bases. J gave up 6 bases and V 5 bases, and 3 bases lay outside the gene matches. The length of the CDR3 is 12 residues. CDR1 is PRHDT and CDR2 is FYEKMQ in the germline V gene (reference sequence). The CDR3 region is CASSQGAGEQYF. In DNA form, the CDR3 reads TGTGCCAGCAGCCAGGGGGCCGGCGAGCAGTACTTC.

The chain joins TRBV5-1 to TRBJ2-3; no reliable D call. CDR1 and CDR2 (germline): SGHRS, YFSETQ. This CDR3 is built from 13 residues. V was pared by 4 bases and J by 3 bases, with 9 bases between. In DNA, the CDR3 is TGCGCCAGCAGCCCGCTGACTACAGATACGCAGTATTTT. Its protein product is CASSPLTTDTQYF.

The CDR3 loop is CASSPDRYTEAFF. The CDR3 DNA is TGTGCCAGCTCACCAGACAGATACACTGAAGCTTTCTTT. The chain is built from TRBV18 and TRBJ1-1, with D perhaps TRBD1 (5 bases). V was cut by 2 bases and J by 3 bases, with 7 bases left in between. The CDR3 consists of 13 residues. CDR1 KGHSH and CDR2 LQKENI come from the germline V gene.

This rearrangement joins TRBV20-1 to TRBJ1-1; D not resolved. This CDR3 region has 11 residues. The germline gives CDR1 DFQATT, CDR2 SNEGSKA (reference sequence). The DNA for the CDR3 is TGCAGCCCCGATCATCGGGCTGAAGCTTTCTTT. Translating it yields CSPDHRAEAFF.

The V gene is TRBV7-3, the J gene TRBJ2-1; 9 nucleotides line up with TRBD1. Germline lookup yields CDR1 SGHTA and CDR2 FQGTGA. Trimming cost V 5 bases and J 8 bases; bases outside gene matches: 13. CDR3 size: 16 residues. The CDR3 DNA reads TGTGCCAGCAGCGACAACCCGGGACAGGGATGGCATGAGCAGTTCTTC. Protein sequence: CASSDNPGQGWHEQFF.

This chain connects TRBV5-1 to TRBJ2-1; 8 bases fit TRBD2. CDR1 SGHRS and CDR2 YFSETQ come from the germline V gene. This CDR3 is 18 amino acids long. The V segment lost 0 bases and the J segment 7 bases; nucleotides outside the gene matches: 15. This CDR3 reads CASSLARGAGGGRNEQFF. The CDR3 coding sequence is TGCGCCAGCAGCTTGGCCCGTGGGGCGGGAGGAGGTAGGAATGAGCAGTTCTTC.

The chain joins TRBV6-5 to TRBJ2-7; 8 bases are a match to TRBD1. This CDR3 contains 14 residues. V dropped 6 bases and J dropped 5; count of bases not matched to a gene: 9. Germline lookup yields CDR1 MNHEY and CDR2 SVGAGI. The CDR3 sequence: CASRHRGDYDEQYF. The DNA for the CDR3 is TGTGCCAGCAGGCACAGGGGGGATTACGACGAGCAGTACTTC.

This clone was observed once. The gene calls are TRBV10-2 and TRBJ2-3; D remains ambiguous. V lost 6 bases to trimming and J lost 2 bases, with 12 bases between them. Germline CDR1 reads WSHSY; CDR2 reads SAAADI. The CDR3 consists of 14 residues. In DNA, the CDR3 is TGCGCCAGCAGCGACGACTTGATCACAGATACGCAGTATTTT. Its protein is CASSDDLITDTQYF.

The V and J genes are TRBV7-2 and TRBJ2-2, with TRBD2 matching 7 bases. Trimming at V came to 2 bases and at J to 7 bases, leaving 7 bases not matched to a gene. The CDR3 covers 15 residues. Germline V gene sequence: CDR1 SGHTA, CDR2 FQGNSA. The CDR3 loop is CASSLTRESLGELFF. In DNA, the CDR3 is TGTGCCAGCAGCTTAACGCGGGAGAGCCTCGGGGAGCTGTTTTTT.

The chain carries TRBV27 and TRBJ2-2, with D possibly matching TRBD2 (6 bases). The CDR3 is 16 amino acids. V lost 3 bases to trimming and J lost 4 bases, with 15 bases between them. Per the germline V gene, CDR1 is MNHEY and CDR2 is SMNVEV (reference sequence). The CDR3 DNA reads TGTGCCAGCAGTTTGACGGGAGCCCTTGGCACCGGGGAGCTGTTTTTT. It yields the protein CASSLTGALGTGELFF.

The genes are TRBV27 and TRBJ1-2; 10 nucleotides align to TRBD1. CDR3 length: 14 residues. V trimming: 4 bases; J trimming: 8 bases; junction bases outside the gene matches: 7. CDR1 MNHEY and CDR2 SMNVEV come from the germline V gene (reference sequence). The CDR3, as DNA: TGTGCCAGCAGTTCCCGGGACAGGGGTTGGGGCTACACCTTC. This codes for CASSSRDRGWGYTF.

The chain couples TRBV4-1 to TRBJ2-5; D gene uncertain. This CDR3 contains 14 residues. The germline V gene has CDR1 MGHRA and CDR2 YSYEKL. The germline V and J ends were trimmed by 0 bases and 0 bases, with 5 bases remaining between them. This chain's CDR3 is CASSQDVNQETQYF. The CDR3, as DNA: TGCGCCAGCAGCCAAGACGTTAACCAAGAGACCCAGTACTTC.